The present TCR beta chain was sequenced within a study of T cell responses to AZD1222 COVID-19 vaccine. Study-wide results and limits: Repertoire samples came only from after the peak T cell response. Breadth and depth of Spike-specific TCRs rose after two AZD1222 doses. Clonal diversity was possibly underestimated; the donors were predominantly white British and more often female. AZD1222 recipients seropositive at baseline numbered only six.

The method was immunoSEQ multiplex PCR; TCRdb's version includes in-frame clones alone and lacks a portion of them. The profile shows 160,000 or so clones, approximately 94% of them singletons. This clone appeared once. Its antigen is not known. The CDR3 has 14 amino acids. Per germline, CDR1 SGHRS and CDR2 YFSETQ. The V and J ends lost 4 bases and 7 bases, in that order; junction bases with no gene match: 7. The V and J genes are TRBV5-1 and TRBJ1-3; 8 bases agree with TRBD1. This material consisted of peripheral blood, taken 28 days after the second AZD1222 dose. The source is an adult who received the AZD1222 COVID-19 vaccine. The CDR3 bases are TGCGCCAGCAGCGCAGGGACAGGTCTCAACACCATATATTTT. Translating gives CASSAGTGLNTIYF.